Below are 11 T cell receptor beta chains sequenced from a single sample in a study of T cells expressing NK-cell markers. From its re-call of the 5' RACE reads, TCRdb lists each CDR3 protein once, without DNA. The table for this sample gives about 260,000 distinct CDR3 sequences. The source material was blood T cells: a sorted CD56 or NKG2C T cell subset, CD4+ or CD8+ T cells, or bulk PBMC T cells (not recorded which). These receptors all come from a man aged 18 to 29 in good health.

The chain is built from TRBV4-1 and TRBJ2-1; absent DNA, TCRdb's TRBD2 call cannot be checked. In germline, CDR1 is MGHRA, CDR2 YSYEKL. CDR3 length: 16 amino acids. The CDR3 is CASSQGAGVPYNEQFF.

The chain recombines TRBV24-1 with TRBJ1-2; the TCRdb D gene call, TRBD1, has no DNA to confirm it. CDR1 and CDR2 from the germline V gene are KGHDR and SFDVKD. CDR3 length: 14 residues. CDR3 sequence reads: CATSDPGRADGYTF.

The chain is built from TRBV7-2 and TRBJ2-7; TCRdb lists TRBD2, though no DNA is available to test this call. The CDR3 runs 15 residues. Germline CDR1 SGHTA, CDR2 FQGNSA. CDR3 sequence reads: CASSARLAASYEQYF.

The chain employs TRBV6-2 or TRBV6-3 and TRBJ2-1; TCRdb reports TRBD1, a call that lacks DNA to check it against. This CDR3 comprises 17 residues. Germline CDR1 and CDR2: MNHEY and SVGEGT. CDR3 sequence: CASSYSWGQGAIRRQFF.

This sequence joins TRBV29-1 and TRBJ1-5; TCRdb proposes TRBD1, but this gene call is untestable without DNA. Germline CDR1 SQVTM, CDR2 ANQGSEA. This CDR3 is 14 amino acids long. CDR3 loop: CSVRTGTSRQPQHF.

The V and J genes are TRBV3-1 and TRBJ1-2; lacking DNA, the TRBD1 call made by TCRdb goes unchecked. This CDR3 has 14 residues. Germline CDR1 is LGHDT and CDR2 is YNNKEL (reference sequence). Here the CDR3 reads CASSQRQQGFGYTF.

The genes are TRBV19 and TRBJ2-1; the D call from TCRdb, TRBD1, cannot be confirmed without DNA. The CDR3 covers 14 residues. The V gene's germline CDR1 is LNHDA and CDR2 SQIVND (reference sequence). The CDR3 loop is CASSPGQGRNEQFF.

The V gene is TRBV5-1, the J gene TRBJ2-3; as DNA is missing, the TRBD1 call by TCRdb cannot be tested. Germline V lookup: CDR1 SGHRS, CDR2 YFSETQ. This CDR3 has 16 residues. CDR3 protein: CASSPPLAAGLDTQYF.

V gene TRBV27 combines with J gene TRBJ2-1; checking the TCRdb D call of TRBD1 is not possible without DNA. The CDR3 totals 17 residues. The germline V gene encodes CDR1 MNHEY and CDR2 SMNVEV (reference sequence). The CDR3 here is CASSLTYRGFTYNEQFF.

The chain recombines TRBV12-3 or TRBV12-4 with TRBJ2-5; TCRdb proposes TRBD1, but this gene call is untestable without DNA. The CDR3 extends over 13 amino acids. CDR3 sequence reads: CASTSGGRETQYF.

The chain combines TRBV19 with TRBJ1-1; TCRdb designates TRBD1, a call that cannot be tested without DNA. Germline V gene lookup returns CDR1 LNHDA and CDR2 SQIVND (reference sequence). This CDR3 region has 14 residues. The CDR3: CASTRQALNTEAFF.